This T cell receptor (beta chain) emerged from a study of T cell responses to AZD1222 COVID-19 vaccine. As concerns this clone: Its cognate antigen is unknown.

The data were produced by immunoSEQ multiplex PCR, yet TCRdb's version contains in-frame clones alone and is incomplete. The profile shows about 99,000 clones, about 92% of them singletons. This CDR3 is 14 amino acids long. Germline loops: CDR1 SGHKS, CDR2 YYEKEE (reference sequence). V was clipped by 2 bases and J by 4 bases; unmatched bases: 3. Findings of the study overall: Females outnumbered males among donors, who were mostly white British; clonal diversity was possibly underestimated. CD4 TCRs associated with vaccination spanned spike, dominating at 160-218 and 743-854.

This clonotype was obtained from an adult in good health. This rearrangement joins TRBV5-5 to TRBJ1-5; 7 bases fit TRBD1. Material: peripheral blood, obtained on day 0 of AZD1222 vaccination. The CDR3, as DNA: TGTGCCAGCAGCTTAGACAGGGTGAATCAGCCCCAGCATTTT. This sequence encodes CASSLDRVNQPQHF.